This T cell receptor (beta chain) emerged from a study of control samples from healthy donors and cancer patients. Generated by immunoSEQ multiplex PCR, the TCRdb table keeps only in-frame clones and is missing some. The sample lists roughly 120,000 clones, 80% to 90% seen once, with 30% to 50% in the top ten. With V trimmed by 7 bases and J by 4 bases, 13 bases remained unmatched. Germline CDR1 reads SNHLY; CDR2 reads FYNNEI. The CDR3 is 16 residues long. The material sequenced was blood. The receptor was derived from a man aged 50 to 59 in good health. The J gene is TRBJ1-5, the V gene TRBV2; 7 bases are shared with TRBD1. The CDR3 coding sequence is TGTGCCAGCATTAAATCCCGGGACAGTCAAAATCAGCCCCAGCATTTT. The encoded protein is CASIKSRDSQNQPQHF.